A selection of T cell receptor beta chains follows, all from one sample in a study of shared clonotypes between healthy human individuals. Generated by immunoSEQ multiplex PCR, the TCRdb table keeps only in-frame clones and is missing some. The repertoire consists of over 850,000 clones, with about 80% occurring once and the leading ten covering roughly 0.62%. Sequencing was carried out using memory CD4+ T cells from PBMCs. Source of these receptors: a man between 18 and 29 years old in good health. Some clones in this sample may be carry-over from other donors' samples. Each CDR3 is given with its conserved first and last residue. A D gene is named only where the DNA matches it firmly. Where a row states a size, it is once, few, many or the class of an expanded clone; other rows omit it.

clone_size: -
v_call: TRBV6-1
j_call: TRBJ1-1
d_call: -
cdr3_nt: TGTGCCAGCAGCGGACAGTTGAACACTGAAGCTTTCTTT
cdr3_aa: CASSGQLNTEAFF

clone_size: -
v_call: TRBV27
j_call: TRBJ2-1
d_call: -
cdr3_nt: TGTGCCAGCAGGCCCCTCAGGACGGAGTCCAATGAGCAGTTCTTC
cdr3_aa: CASRPLRTESNEQFF

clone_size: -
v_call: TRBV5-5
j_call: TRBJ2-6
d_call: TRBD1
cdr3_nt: TGTGCCAGCAGCTTTTACGGGACAGCTATCTCTGGGGCCAACGTCCTGACTTTC
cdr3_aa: CASSFYGTAISGANVLTF

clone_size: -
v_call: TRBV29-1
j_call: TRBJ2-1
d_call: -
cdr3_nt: TGCAGCGTTGTGGGCCTCTTCAGAGAGCAGTTCTTC
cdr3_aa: CSVVGLFREQFF

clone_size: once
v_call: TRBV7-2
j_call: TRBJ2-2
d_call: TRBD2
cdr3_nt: TGTGCCAGCCCTTCTAGCGGGAGGGCCACCGGGGAGCTGTTTTTT
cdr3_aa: CASPSSGRATGELFF

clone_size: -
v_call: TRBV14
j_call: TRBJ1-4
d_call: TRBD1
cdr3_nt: TGTGCCAGCAGCCAGCAACAGGGGGCTGGTGAAAAACTGTTTTTT
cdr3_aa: CASSQQQGAGEKLFF

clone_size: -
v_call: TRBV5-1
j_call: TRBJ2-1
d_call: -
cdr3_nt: TGCGCCAGCAGCTTGTCGTCTAGCGTGGGTGAGCAGTTCTTC
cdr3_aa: CASSLSSSVGEQFF

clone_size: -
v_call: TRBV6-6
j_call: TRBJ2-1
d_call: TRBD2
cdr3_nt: TGTGCCAGCAGTTTCAGCGGGAGCTCCTACAATGAGCAGTTCTTC
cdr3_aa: CASSFSGSSYNEQFF

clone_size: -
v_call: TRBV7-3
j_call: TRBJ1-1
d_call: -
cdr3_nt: TGTGCCAGCAGCCCCCGACCGATATTAAAGGAGAACACTGAAGCTTTCTTT
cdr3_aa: CASSPRPILKENTEAFF

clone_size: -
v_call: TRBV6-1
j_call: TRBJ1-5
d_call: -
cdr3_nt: TGTGCCAGCAGTGAAGCGCGTCTCTTGGCCGGTGGGCCCCAGCATTTT
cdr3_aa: CASSEARLLAGGPQHF

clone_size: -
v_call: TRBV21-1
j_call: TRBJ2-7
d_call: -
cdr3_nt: TGTGCCAGCCCACACCCCCGAAAAGCACCTCTTTCGCTCGAGCAGTACTTC
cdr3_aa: CASPHPRKAPLSLEQYF

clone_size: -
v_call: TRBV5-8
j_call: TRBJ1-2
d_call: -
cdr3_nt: TGTGCCAGCAGCTTGCAGTGGTATGGCTACACCTTC
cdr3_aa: CASSLQWYGYTF

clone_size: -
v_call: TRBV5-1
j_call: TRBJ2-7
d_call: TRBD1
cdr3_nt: TGCGCCAGCAGCCGGGGCGCAGGGACAGCAACCTACGAGCAGTACTTC
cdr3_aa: CASSRGAGTATYEQYF

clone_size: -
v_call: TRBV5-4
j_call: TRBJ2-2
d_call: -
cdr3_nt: TGTGCCAGCAGCTGGGACACCACGAACACCGGGGAGCTGTTTTTT
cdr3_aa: CASSWDTTNTGELFF

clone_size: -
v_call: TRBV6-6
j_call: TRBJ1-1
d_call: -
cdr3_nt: TGTGCCAGCAGTGACTACGGGATCCCGGACACTGAAGCTTTCTTT
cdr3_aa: CASSDYGIPDTEAFF

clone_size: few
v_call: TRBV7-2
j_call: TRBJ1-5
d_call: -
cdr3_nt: TGTGCCAGCAGCTTAGACTGGGGGAATCAGCCCCAGCATTTT
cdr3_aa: CASSLDWGNQPQHF

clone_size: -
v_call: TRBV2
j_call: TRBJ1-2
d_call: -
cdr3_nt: TGTGCCAGCAGTCAACAGGGTTTTGATGGCTACACCTTC
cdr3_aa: CASSQQGFDGYTF

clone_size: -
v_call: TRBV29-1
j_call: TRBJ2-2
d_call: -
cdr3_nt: TGCAGCGCCCAGCGCGATGCGAACACCGGGGAGCTGTTTTTT
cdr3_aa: CSAQRDANTGELFF

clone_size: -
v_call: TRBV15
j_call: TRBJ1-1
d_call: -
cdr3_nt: TGTGCCACCAGCAGAGCCGGAACCAGGGTTGCTGAAGCTTTCTTT
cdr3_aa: CATSRAGTRVAEAFF

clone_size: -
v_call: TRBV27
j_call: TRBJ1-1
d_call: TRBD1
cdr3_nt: TGTGCCAGCAGTTTAAGGGGGCGAACTGAAGCTTTCTTT
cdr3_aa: CASSLRGRTEAFF

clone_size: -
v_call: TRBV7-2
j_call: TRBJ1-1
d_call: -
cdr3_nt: TGTGCCAGCAGCTTAGGAGGGGCCATCACTGAAGCTTTCTTT
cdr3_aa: CASSLGGAITEAFF

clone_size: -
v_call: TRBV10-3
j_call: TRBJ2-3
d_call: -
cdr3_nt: TGTGCCACAGCCCCGGGGGCGCGCACAGATACGCAGTATTTT
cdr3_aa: CATAPGARTDTQYF

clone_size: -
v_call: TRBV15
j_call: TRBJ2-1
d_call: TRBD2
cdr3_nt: TGTGCCACCAGCAGCCTCTCCGGGACTAGCGGGGACGAGCAGTTCTTC
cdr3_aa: CATSSLSGTSGDEQFF

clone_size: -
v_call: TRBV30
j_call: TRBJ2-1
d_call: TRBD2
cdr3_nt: TGTGCCTCAGGGGGTCTAGCGGGGAGCTCCTACAATGAGCAGTTCTTC
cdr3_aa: CASGGLAGSSYNEQFF

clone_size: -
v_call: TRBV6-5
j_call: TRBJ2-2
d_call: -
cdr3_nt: TGTGCCAGCAGTTTCACCGGGACAACCAACACCGGGGAGCTGTTTTTT
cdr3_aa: CASSFTGTTNTGELFF

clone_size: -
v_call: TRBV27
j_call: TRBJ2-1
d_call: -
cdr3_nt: TGTGCCAGCAGGGCCGGGACGTCGCATCCCAATGAGCAGTTCTTC
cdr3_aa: CASRAGTSHPNEQFF

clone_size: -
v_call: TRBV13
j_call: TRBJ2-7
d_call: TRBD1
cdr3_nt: TGTGCCAGCAGCCCCGGACAGGGGTTCTACGAGCAGTACTTC
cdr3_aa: CASSPGQGFYEQYF

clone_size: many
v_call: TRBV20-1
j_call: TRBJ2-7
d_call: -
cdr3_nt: TGCAGTGCTACACGGGCCTACGAGCAGTACTTC
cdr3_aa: CSATRAYEQYF

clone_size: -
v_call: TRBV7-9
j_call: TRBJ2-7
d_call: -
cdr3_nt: TGTGCCAGCAGCCTGACGGGACAAAGGGACGAGCAGTACTTC
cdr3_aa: CASSLTGQRDEQYF

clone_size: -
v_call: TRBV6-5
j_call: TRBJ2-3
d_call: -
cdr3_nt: TGTGCCAGCAGTTACTCCTCTCACGGCACAGATACGCAGTATTTT
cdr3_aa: CASSYSSHGTDTQYF

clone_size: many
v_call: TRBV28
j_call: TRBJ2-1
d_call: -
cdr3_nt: TGTGCCAGCAGTTTAAACAATGAGCAGTTCTTC
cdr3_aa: CASSLNNEQFF

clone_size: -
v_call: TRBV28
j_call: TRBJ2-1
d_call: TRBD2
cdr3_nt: TGTGCCAGCATAGCTCCGGGACTAGCGGACTTGGAGCAGTTCTTC
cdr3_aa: CASIAPGLADLEQFF

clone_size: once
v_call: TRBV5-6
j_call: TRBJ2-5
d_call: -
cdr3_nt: TGTGCCAGCAGCTTGTCGGGGACACAAGAGACCCAGTACTTC
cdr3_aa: CASSLSGTQETQYF

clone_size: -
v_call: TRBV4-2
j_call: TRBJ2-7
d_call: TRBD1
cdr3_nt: TGTGCCAGCAGCCAAGGACAGGGGGGCTCCTACGAGCAGTACTTC
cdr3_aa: CASSQGQGGSYEQYF

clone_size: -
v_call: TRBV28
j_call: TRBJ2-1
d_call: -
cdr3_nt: TGTGCCAGCAGGTCCGGGACAATAAATGAGCAGTTCTTC
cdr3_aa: CASRSGTINEQFF

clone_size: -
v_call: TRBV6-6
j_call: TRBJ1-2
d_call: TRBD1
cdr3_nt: TGTGCCAGCAGCCCGACAGGGAACTATGGCTACACCTTC
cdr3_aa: CASSPTGNYGYTF

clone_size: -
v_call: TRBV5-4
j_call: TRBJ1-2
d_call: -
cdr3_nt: TGTGCCAGCAGCTTGAGTCAGGGAGGTGGCTACACCTTC
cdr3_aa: CASSLSQGGGYTF

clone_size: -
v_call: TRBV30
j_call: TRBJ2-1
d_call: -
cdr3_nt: TGTGCCTGGCACAGGTCCTACTCCTACAATGAGCAGTTCTTC
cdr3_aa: CAWHRSYSYNEQFF

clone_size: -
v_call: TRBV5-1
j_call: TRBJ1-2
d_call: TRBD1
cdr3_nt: TGCGCCAGCGCCGCCCAACAGGGGGCGGCCACCTTC
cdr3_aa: CASAAQQGAATF

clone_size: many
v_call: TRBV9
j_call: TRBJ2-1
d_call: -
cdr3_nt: TGTGCCAGCAGCGTAGCTACTGGTGGAAGCTCCTACAATGAGCAGTTCTTC
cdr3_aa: CASSVATGGSSYNEQFF

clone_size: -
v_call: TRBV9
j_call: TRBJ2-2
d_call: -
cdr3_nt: TGTGCCAGCAGCGTAGCGGGCAGTTACACCGGGGAGCTGTTTTTT
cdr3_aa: CASSVAGSYTGELFF

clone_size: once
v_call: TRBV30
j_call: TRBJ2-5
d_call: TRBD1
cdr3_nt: TGTGCCCGAGAGACAGGGGAGACCCAGTACTTC
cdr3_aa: CARETGETQYF

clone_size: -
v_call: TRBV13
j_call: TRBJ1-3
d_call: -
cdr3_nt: TGTGCCAGCAGCTTAGTCTCCTCTGGAAACACCATATATTTT
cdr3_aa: CASSLVSSGNTIYF

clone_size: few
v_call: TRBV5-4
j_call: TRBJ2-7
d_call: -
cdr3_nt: TGTGCCAGCAGCTGGGGGACTGGCGGCGAGCAGTACTTC
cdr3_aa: CASSWGTGGEQYF

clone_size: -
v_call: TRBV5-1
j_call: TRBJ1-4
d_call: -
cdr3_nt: TGCGCCAGCAGCAAAGACATAACTAATGAAAAACTGTTTTTT
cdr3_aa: CASSKDITNEKLFF

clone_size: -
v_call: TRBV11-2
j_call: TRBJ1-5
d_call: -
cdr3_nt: TGTGCCAGCAGCTTAAATGCCGGGCATCAGCCCCAGCATTTT
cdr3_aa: CASSLNAGHQPQHF